The present entry profiles one T cell receptor (beta chain) with its context. The antigen is undetermined. A junction boundary mismatches the germline segment, possibly from a read error. TCRdb independently ran MiXCR on the multiplex PCR reads; one entry per CDR3 protein. This table has about 200,000 distinct CDR3 sequences, 30% to 35% appearing once. Samples came from axillary lymph nodes draining the breast cancer. In germline, CDR1 is SGDLS, CDR2 YYNGEE. The CDR3 totals 14 residues. The entry originates in a study of breast tumors, draining lymph nodes, adjacent tissues. General study results and limits: Tumor TCR diversity was below lymph nodes but above nontumor tissue. Data only fit, rather than demonstrated, lymph node origin of most tumor T cells. Luminal-like breast cancer showed significantly higher tumor–nontumor repertoire similarity than basal-like. Most tumor T cells seemingly derive from lymph node, then expand in tumor.

The TCR originated in a female donor with breast cancer. Some clones in this sample may be carry-over from other donors' samples. The source material was axillary lymph node tissue. J is TRBJ2-5 and V is TRBV9, with 7 bases that match TRBD1. The CDR3 DNA is TGCGCCAGCAGTTGGGGACAGTACCAAGAGACCCAGTCCTTC. As protein: CASSWGQYQETQSF.